One and the same sample provided the 9 T cell receptor beta chains below, sequenced in a study of blood T cell repertoires in COVID-19. Some clones are missing from TCRdb's copy, which holds only in-frame ones; the method was immunoSEQ multiplex PCR. The repertoire includes tens of thousands of clones, 85% to 90% of them detected once, and roughly 19% sits in the top ten. The source material was peripheral blood. These TCRs come from a human donor in a cohort sampled during active COVID-19.

This chain links TRBV11-2 with TRBJ2-7, with 7 bases aligning to TRBD2. Looked up from germline, CDR1 is SGHAT and CDR2 is FQNNGV. The CDR3 has 15 residues. V was pared by 2 bases and J by 2 bases, with 6 bases of the junction left unmatched. CDR3 bases: TGTGCCAGCAGCTTACCGGGACTACGAGCCTACGAGCAGTACTTC. This codes for CASSLPGLRAYEQYF.

The V call is TRBV20-1, the J call TRBJ1-2; no clear D gene. The germline V gene has CDR1 DFQATT and CDR2 SNEGSKA (reference sequence). Trimming took 3 bases from V and 3 from J, leaving 17 bases between them. The CDR3 is 15 amino acids. The CDR3 DNA is TGCAGTGCTAGTATCCACCCGCCTCGGGACTATGGCTACACCTTC. Amino acid sequence: CSASIHPPRDYGYTF.

The V call is TRBV5-1, the J call TRBJ2-7; the match to TRBD2 covers 11 bases. Germline CDR1 is SGHRS and CDR2 is YFSETQ. The CDR3 is 16 amino acids. The V gene end was trimmed by 4 bases and the J gene end by 3 bases; junction bases not matched to a gene: 9. The CDR3 DNA sequence: TGCGCCAGCAGCATGGGGGGGACTAGCGGAATCTACGAGCAGTACTTC. Its translation: CASSMGGTSGIYEQYF.

The rearrangement links TRBV7-3 to TRBJ2-3, with 11 bases aligning to TRBD2. CDR3 length: 15 residues. From germline, CDR1 is SGHTA and CDR2 FQGTGA. Unmatched junction bases numbered 6, after V lost 5 bases and J lost 5 bases. The CDR3 loop reads CASSPLAGGIDTQYF. As DNA, the CDR3 is TGTGCCAGCAGCCCCCTAGCGGGAGGCATAGATACGCAGTATTTT.

This chain joins TRBV5-1 and TRBJ2-3; 8 nucleotides line up with TRBD2. The CDR3 runs 14 residues. Germline CDR1 is SGHRS and CDR2 is YFSETQ. After removal of 5 bases from V and 2 bases from J, the junction contained 4 bases not matched to a gene. CDR3 nucleotides: TGCGCCAGCAGGGATAGCGGGGTCACAGATACGCAGTATTTT. Amino acids: CASRDSGVTDTQYF.

This CDR3 reads CASSQAVNTDTQYF. CDR3 nucleotide sequence: TGTGCCAGCAGCCAAGCGGTAAACACAGATACGCAGTATTTT. The chain has TRBV4-2 and TRBJ2-3; the D is unclear. This CDR3 contains 14 residues. With 1 base removed from V and 2 bases from J, the gap between germline ends came to 7 bases. In germline, CDR1 is LGHNA, CDR2 YNFKEQ.

The chain employs TRBV18 and TRBJ2-7; 8 bases align to TRBD2. Looked up from germline, CDR1 is KGHSH and CDR2 is LQKENI. The CDR3 extends over 15 amino acids. Unmatched junction bases numbered 8, after V lost 4 bases and J lost 3 bases. CDR3 nucleotides: TGTGCCAGCTCACTGGGTAGCGGGGCGCTCTACGAGCAGTACTTC. Protein product: CASSLGSGALYEQYF.

V gene TRBV10-3 combines with J gene TRBJ1-5; D might be TRBD1 (6 bases). Germline V CDR1 and CDR2: ENHRY, SYGVKD. The V end was cut by 6 bases, the J end by 7 bases, with 16 bases between. This CDR3 is 14 amino acids long. The CDR3, as DNA: TGTGCCATCAGCCTTAGACAGGACGACCAGCCCCAGCATTTT. This sequence encodes CAISLRQDDQPQHF.

The chain uses TRBV28 and TRBJ2-1; 8 bases align to TRBD2. The CDR3 contains 13 residues. Germline values: CDR1 MDHEN, CDR2 SYDVKM. V was clipped by 7 bases and J by 9 bases; unmatched bases: 8. CDR3 DNA sequence: TGTGCCAGCACCCTGGCCGGGGGGGGTGAGCAGTTCTTC. It translates to CASTLAGGGEQFF.